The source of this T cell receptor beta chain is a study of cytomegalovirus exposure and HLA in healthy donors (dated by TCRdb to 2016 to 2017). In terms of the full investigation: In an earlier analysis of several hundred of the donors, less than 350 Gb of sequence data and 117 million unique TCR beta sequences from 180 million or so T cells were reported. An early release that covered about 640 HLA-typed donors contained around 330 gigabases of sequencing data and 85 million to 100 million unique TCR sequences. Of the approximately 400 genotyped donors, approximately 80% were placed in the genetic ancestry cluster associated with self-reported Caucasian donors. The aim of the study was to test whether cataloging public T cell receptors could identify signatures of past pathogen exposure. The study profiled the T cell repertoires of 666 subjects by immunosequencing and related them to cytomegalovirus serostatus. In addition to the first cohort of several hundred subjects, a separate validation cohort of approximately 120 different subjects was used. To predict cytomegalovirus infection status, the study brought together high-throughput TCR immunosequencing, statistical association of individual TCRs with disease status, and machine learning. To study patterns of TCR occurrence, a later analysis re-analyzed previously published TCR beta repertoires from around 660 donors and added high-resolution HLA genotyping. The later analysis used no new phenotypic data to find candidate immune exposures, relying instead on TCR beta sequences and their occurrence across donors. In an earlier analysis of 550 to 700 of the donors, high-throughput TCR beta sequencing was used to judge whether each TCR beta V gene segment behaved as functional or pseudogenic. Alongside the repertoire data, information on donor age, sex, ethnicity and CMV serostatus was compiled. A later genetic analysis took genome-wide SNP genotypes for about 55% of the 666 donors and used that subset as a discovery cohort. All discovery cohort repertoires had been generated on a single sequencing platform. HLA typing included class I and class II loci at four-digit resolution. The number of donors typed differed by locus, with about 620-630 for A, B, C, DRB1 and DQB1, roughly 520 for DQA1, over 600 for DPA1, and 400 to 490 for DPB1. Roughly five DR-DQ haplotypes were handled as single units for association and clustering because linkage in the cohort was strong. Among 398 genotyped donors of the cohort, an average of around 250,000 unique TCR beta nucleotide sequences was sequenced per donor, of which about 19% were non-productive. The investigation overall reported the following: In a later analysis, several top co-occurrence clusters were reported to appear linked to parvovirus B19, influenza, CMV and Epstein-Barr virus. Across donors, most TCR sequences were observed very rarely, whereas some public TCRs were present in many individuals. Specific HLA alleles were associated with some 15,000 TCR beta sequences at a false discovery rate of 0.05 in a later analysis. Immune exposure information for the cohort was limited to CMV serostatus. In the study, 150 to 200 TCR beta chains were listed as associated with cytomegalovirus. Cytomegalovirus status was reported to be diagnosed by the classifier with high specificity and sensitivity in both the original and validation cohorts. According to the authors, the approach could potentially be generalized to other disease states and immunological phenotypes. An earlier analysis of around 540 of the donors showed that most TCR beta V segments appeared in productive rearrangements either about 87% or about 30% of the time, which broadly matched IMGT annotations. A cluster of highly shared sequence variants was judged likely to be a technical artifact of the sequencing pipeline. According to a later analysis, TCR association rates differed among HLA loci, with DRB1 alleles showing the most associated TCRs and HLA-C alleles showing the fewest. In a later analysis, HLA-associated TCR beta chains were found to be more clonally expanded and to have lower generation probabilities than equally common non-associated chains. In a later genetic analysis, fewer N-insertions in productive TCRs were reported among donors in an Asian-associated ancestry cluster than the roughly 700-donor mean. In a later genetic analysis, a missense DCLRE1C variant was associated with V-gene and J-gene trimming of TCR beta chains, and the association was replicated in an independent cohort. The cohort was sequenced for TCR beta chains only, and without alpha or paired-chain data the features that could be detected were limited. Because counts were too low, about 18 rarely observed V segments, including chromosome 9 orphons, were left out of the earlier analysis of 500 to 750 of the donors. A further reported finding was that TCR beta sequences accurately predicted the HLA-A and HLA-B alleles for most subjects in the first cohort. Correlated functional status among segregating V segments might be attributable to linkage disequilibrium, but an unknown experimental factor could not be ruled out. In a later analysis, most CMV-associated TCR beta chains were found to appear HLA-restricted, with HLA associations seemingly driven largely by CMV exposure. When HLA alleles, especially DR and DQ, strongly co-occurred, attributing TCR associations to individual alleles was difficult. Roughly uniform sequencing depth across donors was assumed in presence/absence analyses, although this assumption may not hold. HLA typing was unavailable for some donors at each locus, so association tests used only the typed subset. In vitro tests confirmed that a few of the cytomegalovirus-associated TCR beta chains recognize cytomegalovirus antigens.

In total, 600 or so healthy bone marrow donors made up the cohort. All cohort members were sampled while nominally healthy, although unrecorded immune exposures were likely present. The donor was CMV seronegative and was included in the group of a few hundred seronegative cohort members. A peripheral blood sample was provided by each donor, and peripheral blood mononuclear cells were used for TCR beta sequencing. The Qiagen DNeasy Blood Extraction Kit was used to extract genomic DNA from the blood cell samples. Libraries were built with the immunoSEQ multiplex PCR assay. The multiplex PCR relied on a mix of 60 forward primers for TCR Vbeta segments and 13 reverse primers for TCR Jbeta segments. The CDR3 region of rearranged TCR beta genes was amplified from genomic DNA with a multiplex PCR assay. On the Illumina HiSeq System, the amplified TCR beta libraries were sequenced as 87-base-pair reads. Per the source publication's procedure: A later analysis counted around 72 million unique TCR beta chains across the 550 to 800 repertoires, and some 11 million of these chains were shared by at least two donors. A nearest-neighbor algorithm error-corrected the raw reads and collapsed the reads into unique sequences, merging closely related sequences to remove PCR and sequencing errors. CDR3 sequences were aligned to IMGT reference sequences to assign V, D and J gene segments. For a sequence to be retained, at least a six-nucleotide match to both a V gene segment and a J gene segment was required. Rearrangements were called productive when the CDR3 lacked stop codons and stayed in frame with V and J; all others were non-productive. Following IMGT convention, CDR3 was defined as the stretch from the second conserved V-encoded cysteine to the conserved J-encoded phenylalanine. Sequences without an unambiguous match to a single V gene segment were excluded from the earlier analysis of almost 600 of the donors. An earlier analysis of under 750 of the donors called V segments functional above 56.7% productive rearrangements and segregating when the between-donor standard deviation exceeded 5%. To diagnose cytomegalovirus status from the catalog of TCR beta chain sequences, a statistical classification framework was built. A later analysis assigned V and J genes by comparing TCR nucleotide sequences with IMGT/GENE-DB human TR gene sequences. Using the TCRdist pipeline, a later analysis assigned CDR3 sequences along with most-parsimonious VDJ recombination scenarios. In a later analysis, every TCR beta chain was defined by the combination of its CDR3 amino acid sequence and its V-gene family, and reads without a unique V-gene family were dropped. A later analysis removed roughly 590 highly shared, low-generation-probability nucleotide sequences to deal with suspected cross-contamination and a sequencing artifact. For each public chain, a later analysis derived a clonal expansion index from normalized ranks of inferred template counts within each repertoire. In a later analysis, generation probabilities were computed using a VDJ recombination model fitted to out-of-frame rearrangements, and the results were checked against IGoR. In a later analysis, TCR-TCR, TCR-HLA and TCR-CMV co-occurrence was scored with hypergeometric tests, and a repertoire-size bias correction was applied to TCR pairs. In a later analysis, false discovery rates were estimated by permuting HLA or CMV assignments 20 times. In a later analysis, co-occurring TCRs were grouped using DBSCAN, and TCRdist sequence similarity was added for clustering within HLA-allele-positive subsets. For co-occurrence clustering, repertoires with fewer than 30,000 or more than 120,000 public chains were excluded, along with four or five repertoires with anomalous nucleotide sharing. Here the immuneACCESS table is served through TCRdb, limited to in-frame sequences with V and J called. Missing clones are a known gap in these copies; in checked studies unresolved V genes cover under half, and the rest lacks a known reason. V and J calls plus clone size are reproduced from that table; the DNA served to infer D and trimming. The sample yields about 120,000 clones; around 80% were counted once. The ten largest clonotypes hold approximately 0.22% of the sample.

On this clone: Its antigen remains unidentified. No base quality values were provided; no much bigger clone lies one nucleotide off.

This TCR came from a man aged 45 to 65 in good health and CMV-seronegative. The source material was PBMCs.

The nucleotide sequence is given as TGTGCCAGTAGTATAAAGGGCTCGGGGATTAGCAATCAGCCCCAGCATTTT. The encoded protein is CASSIKGSGISNQPQHF. The chain joins TRBV19 to TRBJ1-5; the D gene identity is not certain. The CDR3 has 17 amino acids, counting the end cysteine and phenylalanine. Left in the record is the CDR3 DNA by itself, 51 bases read in frame from the first base. Deletion took 2 bases off V and 0 bases off J, with a span of 14 bases between the germline ends. Per the germline V gene (reference sequence), LNHDA is the CDR1 and SQIVND is the CDR2.